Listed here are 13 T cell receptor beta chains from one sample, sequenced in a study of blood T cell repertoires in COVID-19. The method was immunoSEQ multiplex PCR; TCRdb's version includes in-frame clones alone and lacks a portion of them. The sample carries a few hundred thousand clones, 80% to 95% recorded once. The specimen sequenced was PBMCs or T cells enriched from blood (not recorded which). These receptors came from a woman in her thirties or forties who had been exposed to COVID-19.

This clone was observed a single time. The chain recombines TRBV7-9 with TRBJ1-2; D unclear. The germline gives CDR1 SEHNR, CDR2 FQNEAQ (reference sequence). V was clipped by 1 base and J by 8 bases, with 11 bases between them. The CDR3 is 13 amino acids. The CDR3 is CASSLGPEEGYTF. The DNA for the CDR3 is TGTGCCAGCAGCTTAGGTCCCGAGGAAGGCTACACCTTC.

CDR3 in DNA: TGTGCCAGCAGCTTAGGAACAGCAAACTATGGCTACACCTTC. As protein: CASSLGTANYGYTF. The chain combines TRBV13 with TRBJ1-2; D gene uncertain. Germline CDR1 and CDR2: PRHDT and FYEKMQ (reference sequence). CDR3 length: 14 amino acids. V was trimmed by 0 bases and J by 2 bases, leaving 7 bases between them.

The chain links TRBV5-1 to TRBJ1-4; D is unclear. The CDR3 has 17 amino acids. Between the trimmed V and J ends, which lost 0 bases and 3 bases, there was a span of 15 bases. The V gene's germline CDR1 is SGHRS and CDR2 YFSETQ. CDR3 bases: TGCGCCAGCAGCTTGGGTCTGAGGCCGAACTCTAATGAAAAACTGTTTTTT. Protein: CASSLGLRPNSNEKLFF. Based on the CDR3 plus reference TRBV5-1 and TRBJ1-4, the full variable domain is KAGVTQTPRYLIKTRGQQVTLSCSPISGHRSVSWYQQTPGQGLQFLFEYFSETQRNKGNFPGRFSGRQFSNSRSEMNVSTLELGDSALYLCASSLGLRPNSNEKLFFGSGTQLSVL.

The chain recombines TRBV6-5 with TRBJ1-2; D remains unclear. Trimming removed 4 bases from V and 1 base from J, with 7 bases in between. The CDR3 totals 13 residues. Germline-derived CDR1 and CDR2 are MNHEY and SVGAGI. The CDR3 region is CASSLNSNYGYTF. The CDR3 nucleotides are TGTGCCAGCAGTTTAAACAGTAACTATGGCTACACCTTC.

The CDR3 DNA follows: TGTGCCAGCAGCCCTATCTACAATGAGCAGTTCTTC. This gives the protein CASSPIYNEQFF. V is TRBV3-1 (or the pseudogene TRBV3-2) and J is TRBJ2-1; D is uncertain. Trimming took off 4 bases at V and 3 bases at J, with 4 bases between the two ends. This CDR3 has 12 amino acids. Germline lookup yields CDR1 LGHDT and CDR2 YNNKEL (reference sequence).

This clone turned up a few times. The CDR3 bases are TGCGCCAGCAGCACCCCTAACGGGAATAACTACGAGCAGTACTTC. It yields the protein CASSTPNGNNYEQYF. The rearrangement uses TRBV5-1 and TRBJ2-7, with D perhaps TRBD2 (5 bases). V lost 4 bases and J 3 bases, leaving 17 bases between the germline ends. This CDR3 region has 15 residues. Germline CDR1 is SGHRS and CDR2 is YFSETQ. The full variable domain, its missing parts supplied by reference TRBV5-1 and TRBJ2-7, is KAGVTQTPRYLIKTRGQQVTLSCSPISGHRSVSWYQQTPGQGLQFLFEYFSETQRNKGNFPGRFSGRQFSNSRSEMNVSTLELGDSALYLCASSTPNGNNYEQYFGPGTRLTVT.

The CDR3 sequence: CASRGPTGITEAFF. The CDR3 DNA is TGTGCCAGCAGGGGGCCCACAGGGATCACTGAAGCTTTCTTT. The chain combines TRBV2 with TRBJ1-1; D might be TRBD1 (6 bases). CDR3 length: 14 residues. CDR1 SNHLY and CDR2 FYNNEI come from the germline V gene. Trimming left V 6 bases short and J 4 bases short, with 15 bases between. Combining the CDR3 with reference TRBV2 and TRBJ1-1 gives the whole variable domain EPEVTQTPSHQVTQMGQEVILRCVPISNHLYFYWYRQILGQKVEFLVSFYNNEISEKSEIFDDQFSVERPDGSNFTLKIRSTKLEDSAMYFCASRGPTGITEAFFGQGTRLTVV.

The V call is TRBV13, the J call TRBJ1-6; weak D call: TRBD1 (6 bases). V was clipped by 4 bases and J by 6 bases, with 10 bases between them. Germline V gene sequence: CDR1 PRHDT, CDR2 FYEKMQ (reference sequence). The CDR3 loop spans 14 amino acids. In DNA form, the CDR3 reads TGTGCCAGCAGCTCGCAGGGGACTAATTCACCCCTCCACTTT. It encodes CASSSQGTNSPLHF.

The CDR3 nucleotides read TGTGCCAGCAGCTCTCCGAATCAGCCCCAGCATTTT. Amino acids: CASSSPNQPQHF. The V gene is TRBV5-5, the J gene TRBJ1-5; D gene uncertain. This CDR3 is built from 12 residues. The V and J ends lost 3 bases and 4 bases respectively, with 5 bases between them. Germline V gene lookup returns CDR1 SGHKS and CDR2 YYEKEE (reference sequence). Combining the CDR3 with reference TRBV5-5 and TRBJ1-5 gives the whole variable domain DAGVTQSPTHLIKTRGQQVTLRCSPISGHKSVSWYQQVLGQGPQFIFQYYEKEERGRGNFPDRFSARQFPNYSSELNVNALLLGDSALYLCASSSPNQPQHFGDGTRLSIL.

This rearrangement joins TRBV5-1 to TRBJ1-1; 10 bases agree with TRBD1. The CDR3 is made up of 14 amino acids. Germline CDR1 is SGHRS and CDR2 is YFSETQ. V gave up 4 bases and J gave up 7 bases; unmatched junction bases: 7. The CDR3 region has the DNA TGCGCCAGCAGCAACGGACAGGGGGGTTTTGAAGCTTTCTTT. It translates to CASSNGQGGFEAFF.

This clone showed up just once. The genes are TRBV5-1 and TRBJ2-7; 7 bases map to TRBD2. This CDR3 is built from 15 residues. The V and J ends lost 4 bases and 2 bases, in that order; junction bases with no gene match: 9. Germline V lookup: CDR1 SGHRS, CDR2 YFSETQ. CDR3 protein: CASSTGLGRAYEQYF. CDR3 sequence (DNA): TGCGCCAGCAGCACGGGACTGGGGAGGGCCTACGAGCAGTACTTC. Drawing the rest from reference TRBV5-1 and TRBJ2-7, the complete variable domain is KAGVTQTPRYLIKTRGQQVTLSCSPISGHRSVSWYQQTPGQGLQFLFEYFSETQRNKGNFPGRFSGRQFSNSRSEMNVSTLELGDSALYLCASSTGLGRAYEQYFGPGTRLTVT.

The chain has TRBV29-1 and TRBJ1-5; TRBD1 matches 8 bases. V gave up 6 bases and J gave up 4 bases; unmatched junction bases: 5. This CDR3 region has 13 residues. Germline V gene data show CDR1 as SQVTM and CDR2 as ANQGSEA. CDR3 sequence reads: CSVRTGQNQPQHF. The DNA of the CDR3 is TGCAGCGTGCGGACAGGGCAGAATCAGCCCCAGCATTTT.

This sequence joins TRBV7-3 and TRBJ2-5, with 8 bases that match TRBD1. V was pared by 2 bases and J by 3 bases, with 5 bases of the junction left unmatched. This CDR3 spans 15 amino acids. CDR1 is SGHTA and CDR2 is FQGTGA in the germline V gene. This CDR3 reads CASSLGQGVEETQYF. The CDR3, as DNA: TGTGCCAGCAGCTTAGGACAGGGTGTGGAAGAGACCCAGTACTTC. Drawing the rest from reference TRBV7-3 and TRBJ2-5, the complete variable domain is GAGVSQTPSNKVTEKGKYVELRCDPISGHTALYWYRQSLGQGPEFLIYFQGTGAADDSGLPNDRFFAVRPEGSVSTLKIQRTERGDSAVYLCASSLGQGVEETQYFGPGTRLLVL.